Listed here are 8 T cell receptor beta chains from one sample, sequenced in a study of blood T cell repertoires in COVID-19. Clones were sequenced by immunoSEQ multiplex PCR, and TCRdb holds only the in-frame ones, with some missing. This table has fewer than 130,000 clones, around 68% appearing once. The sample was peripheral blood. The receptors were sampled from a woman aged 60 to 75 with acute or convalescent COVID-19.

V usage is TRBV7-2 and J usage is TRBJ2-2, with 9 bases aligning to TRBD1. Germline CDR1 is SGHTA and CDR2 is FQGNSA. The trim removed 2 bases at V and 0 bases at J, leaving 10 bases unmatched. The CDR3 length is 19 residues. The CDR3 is CASSLFPAGTGPNTGELFF. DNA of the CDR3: TGTGCCAGCAGCTTATTCCCCGCCGGGACAGGGCCGAACACCGGGGAGCTGTTTTTT.

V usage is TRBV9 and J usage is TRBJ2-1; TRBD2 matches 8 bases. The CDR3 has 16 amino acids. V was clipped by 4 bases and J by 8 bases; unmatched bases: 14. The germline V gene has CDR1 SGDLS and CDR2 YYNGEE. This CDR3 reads CASSLQAGGLVDEQFF. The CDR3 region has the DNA TGTGCCAGCAGCCTCCAGGCGGGGGGCCTGGTAGATGAGCAGTTCTTC.

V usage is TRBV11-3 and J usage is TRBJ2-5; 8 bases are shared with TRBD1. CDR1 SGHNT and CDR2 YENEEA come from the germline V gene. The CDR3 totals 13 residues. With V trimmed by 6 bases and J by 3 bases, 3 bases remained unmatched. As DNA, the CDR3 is TGTGCCAGCAGGCCACAGGGGGAAGAGACCCAGTACTTC. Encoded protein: CASRPQGEETQYF.

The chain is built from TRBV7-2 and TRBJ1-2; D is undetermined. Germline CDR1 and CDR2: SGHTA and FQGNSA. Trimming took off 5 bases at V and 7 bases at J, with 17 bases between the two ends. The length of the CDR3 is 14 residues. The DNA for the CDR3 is TGTGCCAGCAGCAAACATAGCAGATTCGGTGGCTACACCTTC. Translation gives CASSKHSRFGGYTF.

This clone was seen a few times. The CDR3 is CASRDLARTSYEQYF. Written as DNA, the CDR3 is TGTGCCAGCAGAGATCTAGCGCGGACATCCTACGAGCAGTACTTC. The chain has TRBV2 and TRBJ2-7; possibly TRBD2 for D (6 bases). Trimming removed 6 bases from V and 1 base from J, with 16 bases in between. Germline V CDR1 and CDR2: SNHLY, FYNNEI. This CDR3 has 15 amino acids.

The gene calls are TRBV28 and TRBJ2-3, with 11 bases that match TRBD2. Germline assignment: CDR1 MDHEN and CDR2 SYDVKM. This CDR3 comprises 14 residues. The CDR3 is CVTTSGEITDTQYF. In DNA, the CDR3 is TGTGTCACGACTAGCGGGGAGATCACAGATACGCAGTATTTT.

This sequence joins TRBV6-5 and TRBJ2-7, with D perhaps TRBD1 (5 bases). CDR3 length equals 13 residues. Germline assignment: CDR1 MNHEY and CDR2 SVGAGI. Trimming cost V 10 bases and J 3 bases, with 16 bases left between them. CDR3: CATSGRAGYEQYF. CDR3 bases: TGTGCCACCTCAGGCAGGGCTGGCTACGAGCAGTACTTC.

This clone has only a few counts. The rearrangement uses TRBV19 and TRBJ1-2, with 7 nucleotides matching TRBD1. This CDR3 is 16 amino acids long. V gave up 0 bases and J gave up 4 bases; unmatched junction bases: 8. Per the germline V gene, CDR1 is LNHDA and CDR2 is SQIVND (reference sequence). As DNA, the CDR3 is TGTGCCAGTAGTATAGATTCACAGGGGCCCTCCTATGGCTACACCTTC. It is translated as CASSIDSQGPSYGYTF.